This note documents a single TCR beta chain sequence. The antigen is unknown. Deep was the level at which the assay was run. In the original processing: ImmunoSEQ output lacked quality scores and full-length reads, limiting matched filtering. Measured with immunoSEQ multiplex PCR; TCRdb has only the in-frame clones, and not every one. For V, J and clone size, that table is used; D and trimming come from the DNA. The sample lists 2 million to 2.5 million clones, 85% to 95% occurring once. This sample was taken from a study of shared clonotypes between healthy human individuals. Overall study results and limits: A handful of donors showed sharing of about 4.6% of naive CD4 clonotypes.

With V trimmed by 4 bases and J by 7 bases, 7 bases remained unmatched. CDR1 is SGHAT, CDR2 FQNNGV, per germline. The CDR3 consists of 15 residues. Healthy HIV-negative adults without recent acute infections or vaccinations served as donors. Sequencing was carried out using naive CD4+ T cells sorted from blood. Subset reported: CD45RA+ positively selected. The chain joins TRBV11-2 to TRBJ1-4; 9 nucleotides match TRBD1. This receptor was obtained from a man aged 18 to 30 in good health. CDR3 bases: TGTGCCAGCAGCTCACGGACAGGGGTTTTTGAAAAACTGTTTTTT. Residues: CASSSRTGVFEKLFF.